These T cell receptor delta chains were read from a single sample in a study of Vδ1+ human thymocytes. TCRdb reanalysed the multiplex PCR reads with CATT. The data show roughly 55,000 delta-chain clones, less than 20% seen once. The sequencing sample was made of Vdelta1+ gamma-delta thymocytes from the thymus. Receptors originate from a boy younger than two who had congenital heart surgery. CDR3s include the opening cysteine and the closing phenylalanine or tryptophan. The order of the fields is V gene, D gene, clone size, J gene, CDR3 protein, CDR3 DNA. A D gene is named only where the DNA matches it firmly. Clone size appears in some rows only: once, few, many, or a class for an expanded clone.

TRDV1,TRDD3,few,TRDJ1,CALGELWPKDWGIATNKLIF,TGTGCTCTTGGGGAACTCTGGCCTAAAGACTGGGGGATAGCTACGAATAAACTCATCTTT
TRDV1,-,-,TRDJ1,CALGEPLIPWGQYTDKLIF,TGTGCTCTTGGGGAACCTCTAATCCCCTGGGGACAGTACACCGATAAACTCATATTT
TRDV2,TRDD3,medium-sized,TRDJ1,CAGGTGGYSPSYTDKLIF,TGTGCGGGTGGTACTGGGGGATACAGCCCCTCGTACACCGATAAACTCATCTTT
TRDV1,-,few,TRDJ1,CALGEGIDTALDTDKLIF,TGTGCTCTTGGGGAAGGGATTGATACTGCCCTAGACACCGATAAACTCATCTTT
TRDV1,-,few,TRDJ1,CALGELRLLLNVYTDKLIF,TGTGCTCTTGGGGAACTAAGGCTTCTCCTAAACGTGTACACCGATAAACTCATCTTT
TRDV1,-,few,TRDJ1,CALGEHHLPTLLVLGAGYTDKLIF,TGTGCTCTTGGGGAACACCACCTTCCTACCCTCCTCGTACTGGGGGCTGGGTACACCGATAAACTCATCTTT
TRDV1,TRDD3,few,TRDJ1,CALGELGGPGVLGVSDKLIF,TGTGCTCTTGGGGAACTTGGGGGCCCCGGGGTTCTGGGGGTATCCGATAAACTCATCTTT
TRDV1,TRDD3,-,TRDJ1,CALGSRWGITGDKLIF,TGTGCTCTTGGCTCTCGCTGGGGGATAACGGGCGATAAACTCATCTTT
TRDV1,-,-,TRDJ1,CALEPDSLGFGKSPSYTDKLIF,TGTGCTCTTGAGCCAGACTCCTTGGGGTTCGGAAAATCGCCTTCGTACACCGATAAACTCATCTTT
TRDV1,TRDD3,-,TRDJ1,CALGGWPSSIYPLGDTCTDKLIF,TGTGCTCTTGGGGGTTGGCCTTCCTCAATATATCCCTTGGGGGATACCTGTACCGATAAACTCATCTTT
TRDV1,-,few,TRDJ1,CALGAHVSYKGQILGNYTDKLIF,TGTGCTCTTGGGGCCCACGTTTCCTACAAGGGACAAATACTGGGAAATTACACCGATAAACTCATCTTT
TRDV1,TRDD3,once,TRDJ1,CALGELPQEPSCTGGPRPRDKLIF,TGTGCTCTTGGGGAACTACCACAGGAGCCCTCGTGTACTGGGGGACCAAGGCCCCGCGATAAACTCATCTTT
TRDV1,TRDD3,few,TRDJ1,CALGERNYSGGYLSDKLIF,TGTGCTCTTGGGGAACGTAACTACTCGGGGGGATATCTAAGCGATAAACTCATCTTT
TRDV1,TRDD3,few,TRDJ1,CALGEITVYWGIVVTDKLIF,TGTGCTCTTGGGGAAATAACTGTTTACTGGGGGATAGTGGTCACCGATAAACTCATCTTT
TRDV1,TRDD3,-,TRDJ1,CALGEPSHPYWGIPLYTDKLIF,TGTGCTCTTGGGGAACCTTCCCATCCGTACTGGGGGATACCCCTGTACACCGATAAACTCATCTTT
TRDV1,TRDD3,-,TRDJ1,CALGEIVLPTGSTGGYLTDKLIF,TGTGCTCTTGGGGAAATTGTCCTTCCTACAGGTTCTACTGGGGGATACTTGACCGATAAACTCATCTTT
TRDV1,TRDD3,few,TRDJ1,CALGDFLYGGSQLIF,TGTGCTCTTGGGGATTTCCTTTACGGGGGATCCCAACTCATCTTT
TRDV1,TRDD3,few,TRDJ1,CALGEPTWDTGELIF,TGTGCTCTTGGGGAACCCACCTGGGATACAGGGGAACTCATCTTT
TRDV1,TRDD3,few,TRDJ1,CALGTRLGARLIF,TGTGCTCTTGGGACCCGACTGGGGGCAAGGCTCATCTTT
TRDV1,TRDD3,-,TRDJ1,CALGELVRPSYKDWGIKGEKLIF,TGTGCTCTTGGGGAACTTGTCCGGCCTTCCTACAAGGACTGGGGGATAAAGGGGGAAAAACTCATCTTT
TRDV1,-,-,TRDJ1,CALGDAGGGTDKLIF,TGTGCTCTTGGGGACGCCGGGGGAGGCACCGATAAACTCATCTTT
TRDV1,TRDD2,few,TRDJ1,CALGPNLPTTVYTDKLIF,TGTGCTCTTGGTCCAAACCTTCCTACAACCGTGTACACCGATAAACTCATCTTT
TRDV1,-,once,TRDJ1,CALGEVYFLHVLGGPVYTDKLIF,TGTGCTCTTGGGGAGGTTTACTTCCTACATGTACTGGGGGGCCCCGTTTACACCGATAAACTCATCTTT
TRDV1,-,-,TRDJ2,CALGDPPSYPLGDFKSAAQLFF,TGTGCTCTTGGGGACCCGCCTTCCTACCCACTGGGGGATTTCAAGTCGGCAGCACAACTCTTCTTT
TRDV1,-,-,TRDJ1,CALGDLPSRVRKLIF,TGTGCTCTTGGGGACCTGCCTAGTCGGGTACGTAAACTCATCTTT
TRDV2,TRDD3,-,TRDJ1,CACVSPFLPHWGIKYTDKPIF,TGTGCCTGTGTCTCCCCATTCCTACCGCACTGGGGGATTAAGTACACCGATAAACCCATCTTT
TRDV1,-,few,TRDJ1,CALGDYFLTRSGGPYKLIF,TGTGCTCTTGGGGATTACTTTTTGACCCGGAGTGGGGGTCCCTATAAACTCATCTTT
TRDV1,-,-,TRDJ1,CALGERSFLSLAGLRPDKLIF,TGTGCTCTTGGGGAGCGGTCTTTCCTATCGCTCGCTGGTTTACGTCCCGATAAACTCATCTTT
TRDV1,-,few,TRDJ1,CALGAAQVPFRFLRNWVEDKLIF,TGTGCTCTTGGAGCAGCCCAGGTTCCTTTCAGATTCCTACGTAACTGGGTAGAGGATAAACTCATCTTT
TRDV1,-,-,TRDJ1,CALGERGISPTDKLIF,TGTGCTCTTGGGGAACGAGGGATCTCCCCCACCGATAAACTCATCTTT
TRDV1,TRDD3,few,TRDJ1,CALGGNYWGDKLIF,TGTGCTCTTGGAGGAAATTACTGGGGCGATAAACTCATCTTT
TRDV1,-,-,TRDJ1,CALGESYRPTPGKTYTDKLIF,TGTGCTCTTGGGGAATCATACCGTCCTACTCCTGGGAAGACGTACACCGATAAACTCATCTTT
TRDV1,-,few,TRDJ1,CALGESAPAKLIF,TGTGCTCTTGGGGAGTCAGCCCCGGCGAAACTCATCTTT
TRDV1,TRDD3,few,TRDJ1,CALGDHTPKYWGPHEGTDKLIF,TGTGCTCTTGGGGACCATACCCCTAAGTACTGGGGACCCCATGAGGGCACCGATAAACTCATCTTT
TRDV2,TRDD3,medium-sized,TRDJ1,CACDTPGIGVKLIF,TGTGCCTGTGACACTCCGGGGATAGGGGTAAAACTCATCTTT
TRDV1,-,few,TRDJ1,CALGDPQGSYPFEYPRAKLIF,TGTGCTCTTGGGGATCCCCAGGGATCCTACCCGTTTGAGTACCCTCGGGCCAAACTCATCTTT
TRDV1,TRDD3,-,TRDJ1,CALGGDWGTRYTDKLIF,TGTGCTCTTGGGGGGGACTGGGGGACTCGCTACACCGATAAACTCATCTTT
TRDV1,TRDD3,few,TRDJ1,CALGERTAVTGEGWTDKLIF,TGTGCTCTTGGGGAAAGGACGGCGGTGACTGGGGAAGGATGGACCGATAAACTCATCTTT
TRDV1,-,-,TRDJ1,CALGEYQDNPEVGKYYTDKLIF,TGTGCTCTTGGGGAATATCAGGACAACCCGGAGGTGGGGAAATATTACACCGATAAACTCATCTTT
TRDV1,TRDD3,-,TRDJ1,CALGELVRGIRTDKLIF,TGTGCTCTTGGGGAACTCGTCCGGGGGATCCGCACCGATAAACTCATCTTT
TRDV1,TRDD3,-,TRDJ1,CALGDLPGFPLLGGPYTDKLIF,TGTGCTCTTGGGGACCTCCCCGGCTTCCCCCTACTGGGGGGGCCATACACCGATAAACTCATCTTT
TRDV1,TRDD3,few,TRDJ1,CALGLSHPSRLAYWGIQGKLIF,TGTGCTCTTGGGCTCTCCCACCCCTCGCGACTAGCCTACTGGGGGATACAGGGTAAACTCATCTTT
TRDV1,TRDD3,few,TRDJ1,CALGETSVPSLGDTRVTDKLIF,TGTGCTCTTGGGGAAACTAGTGTGCCTTCCTTGGGGGATACGCGGGTCACCGATAAACTCATCTTT
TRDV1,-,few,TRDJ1,CALGERTACPYFNTDKLIF,TGTGCTCTTGGGGAACGAACCGCGTGTCCCTACTTTAACACCGATAAACTCATCTTT
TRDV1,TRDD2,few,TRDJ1,CALGQFSSSYGVWTDKLIF,TGTGCTCTTGGACAATTCTCTTCTTCCTACGGGGTTTGGACCGATAAACTCATCTTT
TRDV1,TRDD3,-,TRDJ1,CALGELGSWGYGATDKLIF,TGTGCTCTTGGGGAACTTGGGTCGTGGGGATACGGCGCCACCGATAAACTCATCTTT
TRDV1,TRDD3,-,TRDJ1,CALGQKRKGDWDDTDKLIF,TGTGCTCTTGGGCAAAAGAGAAAGGGGGATTGGGATGACACCGATAAACTCATCTTT
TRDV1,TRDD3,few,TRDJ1,CALGELGFLTGGSRCEIDKLIF,TGTGCTCTTGGGGAACTCGGCTTCCTCACTGGGGGATCCAGATGTGAGATCGATAAACTCATCTTT
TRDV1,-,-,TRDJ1,CALGPCPGVDTDKLIF,TGTGCTCTTGGGCCCTGCCCTGGGGTGGACACCGATAAACTCATCTTT
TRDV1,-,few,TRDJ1,CALGELLLETSRREYTDKLIF,TGTGCTCTTGGGGAACTCCTCCTAGAGACCTCACGGAGGGAGTACACCGATAAACTCATCTTT
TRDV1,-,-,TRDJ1,CALGAVPTGGLTDKLIF,TGTGCTCTTGGGGCCGTTCCTACGGGGGGACTCACCGATAAACTCATCTTT